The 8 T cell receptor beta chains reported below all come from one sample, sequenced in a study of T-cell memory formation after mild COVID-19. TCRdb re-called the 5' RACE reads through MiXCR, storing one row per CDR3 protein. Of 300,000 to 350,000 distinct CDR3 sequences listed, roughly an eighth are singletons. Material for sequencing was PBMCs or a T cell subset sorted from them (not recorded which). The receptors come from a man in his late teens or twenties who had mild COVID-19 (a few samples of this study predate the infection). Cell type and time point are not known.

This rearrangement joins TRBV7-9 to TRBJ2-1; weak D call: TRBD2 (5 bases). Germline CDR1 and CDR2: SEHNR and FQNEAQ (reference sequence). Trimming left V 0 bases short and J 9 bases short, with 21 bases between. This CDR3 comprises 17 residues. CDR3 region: CASSLAPLAVVWGEQFF. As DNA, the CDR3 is TGTGCCAGCAGCTTAGCGCCCCTAGCAGTCGTGTGGGGTGAGCAGTTCTTC.

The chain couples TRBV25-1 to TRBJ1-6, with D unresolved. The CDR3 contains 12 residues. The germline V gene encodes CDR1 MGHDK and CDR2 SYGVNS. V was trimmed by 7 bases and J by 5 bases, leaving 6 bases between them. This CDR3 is CASTLDNSPLHF. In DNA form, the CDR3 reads TGTGCCAGCACTCTTGATAATTCACCCCTCCACTTT. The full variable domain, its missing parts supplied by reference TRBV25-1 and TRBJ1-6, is EADIYQTPRYLVIGTGKKITLECSQTMGHDKMYWYQQDPGMELHLIHYSYGVNSTEKGDLSSESTVSRIRTEHFPLTLESARPSHTSQYLCASTLDNSPLHFGNGTRLTVT.

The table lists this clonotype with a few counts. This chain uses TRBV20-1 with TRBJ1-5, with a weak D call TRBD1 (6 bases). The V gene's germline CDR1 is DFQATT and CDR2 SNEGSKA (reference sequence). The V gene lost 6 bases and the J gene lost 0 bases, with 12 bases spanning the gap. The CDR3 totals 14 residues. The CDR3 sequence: CSATGTSSNQPQHF. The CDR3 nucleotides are TGCAGTGCCACCGGGACATCTAGCAATCAGCCCCAGCATTTT.

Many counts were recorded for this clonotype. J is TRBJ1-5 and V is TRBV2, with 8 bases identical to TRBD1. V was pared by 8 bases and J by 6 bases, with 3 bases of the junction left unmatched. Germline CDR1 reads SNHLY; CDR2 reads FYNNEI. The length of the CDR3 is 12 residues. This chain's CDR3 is CASDRGGQPQHF. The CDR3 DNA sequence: TGTGCCAGCGACAGGGGAGGTCAGCCCCAGCATTTT.

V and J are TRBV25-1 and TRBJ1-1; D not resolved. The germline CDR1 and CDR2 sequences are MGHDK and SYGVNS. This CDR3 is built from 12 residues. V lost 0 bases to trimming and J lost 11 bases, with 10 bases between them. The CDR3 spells CASSEYFGEAFF. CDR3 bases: TGTGCCAGCAGTGAATATTTTGGCGAGGCTTTCTTT.

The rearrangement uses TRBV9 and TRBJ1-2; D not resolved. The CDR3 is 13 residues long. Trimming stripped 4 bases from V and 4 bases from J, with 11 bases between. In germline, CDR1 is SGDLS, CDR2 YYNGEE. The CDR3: CASSIGSPYGYTF. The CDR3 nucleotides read TGTGCCAGCAGCATTGGGAGCCCCTATGGCTACACCTTC.

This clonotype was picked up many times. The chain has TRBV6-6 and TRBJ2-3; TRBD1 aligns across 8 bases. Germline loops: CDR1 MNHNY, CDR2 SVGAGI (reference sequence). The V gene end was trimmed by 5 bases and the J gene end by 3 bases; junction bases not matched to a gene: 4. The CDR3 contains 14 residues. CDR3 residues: CASSRGQGTDTQYF. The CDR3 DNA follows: TGTGCCAGCAGTAGAGGACAGGGAACAGATACGCAGTATTTT.

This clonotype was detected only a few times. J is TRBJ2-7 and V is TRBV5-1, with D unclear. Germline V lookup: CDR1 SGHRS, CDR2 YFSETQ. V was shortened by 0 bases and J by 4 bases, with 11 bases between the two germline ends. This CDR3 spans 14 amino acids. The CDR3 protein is CASSLGGPEYEQYV. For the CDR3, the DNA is TGCGCCAGCAGCTTGGGAGGACCGGAGTACGAGCAGTACGTC.